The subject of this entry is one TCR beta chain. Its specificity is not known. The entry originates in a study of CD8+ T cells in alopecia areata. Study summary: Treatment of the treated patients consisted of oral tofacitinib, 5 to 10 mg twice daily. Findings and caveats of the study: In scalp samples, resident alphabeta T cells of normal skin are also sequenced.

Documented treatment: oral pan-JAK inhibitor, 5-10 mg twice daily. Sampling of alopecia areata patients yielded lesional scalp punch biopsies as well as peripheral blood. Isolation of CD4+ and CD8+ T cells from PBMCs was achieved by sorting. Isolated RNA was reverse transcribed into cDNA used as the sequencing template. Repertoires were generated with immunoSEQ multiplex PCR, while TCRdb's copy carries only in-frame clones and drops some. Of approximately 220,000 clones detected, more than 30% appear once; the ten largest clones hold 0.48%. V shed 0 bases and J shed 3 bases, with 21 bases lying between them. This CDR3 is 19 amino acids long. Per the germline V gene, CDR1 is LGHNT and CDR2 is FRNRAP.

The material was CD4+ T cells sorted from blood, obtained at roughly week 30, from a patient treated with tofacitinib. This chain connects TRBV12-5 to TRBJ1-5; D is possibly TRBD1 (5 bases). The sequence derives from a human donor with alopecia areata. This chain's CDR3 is CASGLVGVRPTGLNQPQHF. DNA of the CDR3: TGTGCTAGTGGTTTGGTAGGTGTCAGGCCCACAGGCCTCAATCAGCCCCAGCATTTT. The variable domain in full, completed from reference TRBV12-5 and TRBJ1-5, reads DARVTQTPRHKVTEMGQEVTMRCQPILGHNTVFWYRQTMMQGLELLAYFRNRAPLDDSGMPKDRFSAEMPDATLATLKIQPSEPRDSAVYFCASGLVGVRPTGLNQPQHFGDGTRLSIL.